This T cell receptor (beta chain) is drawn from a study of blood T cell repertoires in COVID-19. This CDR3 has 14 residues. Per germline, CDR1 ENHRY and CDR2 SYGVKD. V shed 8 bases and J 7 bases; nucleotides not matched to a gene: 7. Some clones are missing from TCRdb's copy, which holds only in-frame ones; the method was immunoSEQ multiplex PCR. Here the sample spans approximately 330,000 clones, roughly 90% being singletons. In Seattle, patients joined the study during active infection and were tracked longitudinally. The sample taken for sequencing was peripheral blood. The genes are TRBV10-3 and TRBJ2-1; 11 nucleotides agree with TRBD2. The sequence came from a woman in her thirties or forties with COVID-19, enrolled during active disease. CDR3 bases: TGTGCCATCGAGGCTAGCGGGGGGTATAATGAGCAGTTCTTC. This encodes CAIEASGGYNEQFF.